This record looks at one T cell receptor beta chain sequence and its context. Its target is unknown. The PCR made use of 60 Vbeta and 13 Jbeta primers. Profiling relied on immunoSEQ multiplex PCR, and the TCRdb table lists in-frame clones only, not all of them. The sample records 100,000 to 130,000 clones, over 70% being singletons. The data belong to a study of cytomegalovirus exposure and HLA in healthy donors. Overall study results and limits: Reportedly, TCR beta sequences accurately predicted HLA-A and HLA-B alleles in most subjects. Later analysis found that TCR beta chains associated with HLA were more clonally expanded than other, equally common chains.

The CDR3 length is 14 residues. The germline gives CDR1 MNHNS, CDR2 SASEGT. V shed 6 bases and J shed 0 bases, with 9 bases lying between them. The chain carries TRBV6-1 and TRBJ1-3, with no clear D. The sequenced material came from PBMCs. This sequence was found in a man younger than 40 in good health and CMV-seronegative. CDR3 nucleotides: TGTGCCAGCAGCCTAGAGGGCTCTGGAAACACCATATATTTT. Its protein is CASSLEGSGNTIYF.